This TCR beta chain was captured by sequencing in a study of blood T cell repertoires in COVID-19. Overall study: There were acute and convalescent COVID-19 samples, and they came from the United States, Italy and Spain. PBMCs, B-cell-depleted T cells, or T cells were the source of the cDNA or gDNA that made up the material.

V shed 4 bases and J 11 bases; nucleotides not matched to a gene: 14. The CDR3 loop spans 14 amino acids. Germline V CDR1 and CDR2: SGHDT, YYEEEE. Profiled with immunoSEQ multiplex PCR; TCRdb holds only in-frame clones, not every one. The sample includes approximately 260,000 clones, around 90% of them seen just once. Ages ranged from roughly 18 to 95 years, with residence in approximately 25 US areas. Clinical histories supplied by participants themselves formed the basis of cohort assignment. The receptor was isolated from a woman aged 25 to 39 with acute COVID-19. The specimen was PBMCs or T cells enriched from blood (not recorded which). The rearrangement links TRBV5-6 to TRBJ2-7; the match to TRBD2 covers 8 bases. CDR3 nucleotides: TGTGCCAGCAGCCCGGGGCAGCGGGGGAAGATGAAGTACTTC. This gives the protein CASSPGQRGKMKYF.